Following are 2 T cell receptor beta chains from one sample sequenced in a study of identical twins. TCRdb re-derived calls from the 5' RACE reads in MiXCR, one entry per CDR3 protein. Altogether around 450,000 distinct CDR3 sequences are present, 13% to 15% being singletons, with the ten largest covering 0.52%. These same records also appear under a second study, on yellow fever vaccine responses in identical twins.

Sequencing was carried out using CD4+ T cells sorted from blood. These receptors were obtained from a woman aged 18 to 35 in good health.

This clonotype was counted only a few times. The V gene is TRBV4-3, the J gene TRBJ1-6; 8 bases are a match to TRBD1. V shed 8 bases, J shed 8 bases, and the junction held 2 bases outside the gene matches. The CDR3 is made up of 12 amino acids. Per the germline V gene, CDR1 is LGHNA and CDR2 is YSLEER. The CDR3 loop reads CASGTGYSPLHF. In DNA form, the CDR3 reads TGCGCCAGCGGGACAGGATATTCACCCCTCCACTTT.

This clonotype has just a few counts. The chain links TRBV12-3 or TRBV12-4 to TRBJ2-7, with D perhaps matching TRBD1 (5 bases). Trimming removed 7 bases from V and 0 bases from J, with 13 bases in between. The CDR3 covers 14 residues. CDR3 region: CASKMGRSSYEQYF. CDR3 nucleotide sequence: TGTGCCAGCAAAATGGGGCGGAGCTCCTACGAGCAGTACTTC.